This TCR beta chain was sequenced for a study of tumor and adjacent non-tumor tissue in lung cancer. Findings of the study overall: TCR diversity was significantly greater in tumor than normal lung tissue.

Of note for this clonotype: Its antigen is unidentified. The junction differs from germline at one of its ends, possibly a read error.

Three rounds of nested PCR, following a modified ARM-PCR protocol, produced the TCRbeta library. From the multiplex PCR reads, TCRdb called clonotypes with MiXCR, one entry per CDR3 protein. Among approximately 90,000 distinct CDR3 sequences, about 77% were seen once, and the ten largest hold around a fifth. Germline V gene sequence: CDR1 LGHNA, CDR2 YNFKEQ. The CDR3 is made up of 15 amino acids. No cell sorting was done before RNA was extracted from the tissue. The normal lung tissue was taken more than 3 cm from the tumor edge. The sample taken for sequencing was distant non-tumor lung tissue. The TCR originated in a woman between 50 and 59 years old with non-small cell lung cancer. The V gene is TRBV4-2, the J gene TRBJ1-2; 9 bases line up with TRBD1. CDR3 amino acids: CASRQGTGNPYGYTF. CDR3 in DNA: TGTGCCAGCAGGCAAGGGACAGGGAACCCCTATGGCTATACCTTC.